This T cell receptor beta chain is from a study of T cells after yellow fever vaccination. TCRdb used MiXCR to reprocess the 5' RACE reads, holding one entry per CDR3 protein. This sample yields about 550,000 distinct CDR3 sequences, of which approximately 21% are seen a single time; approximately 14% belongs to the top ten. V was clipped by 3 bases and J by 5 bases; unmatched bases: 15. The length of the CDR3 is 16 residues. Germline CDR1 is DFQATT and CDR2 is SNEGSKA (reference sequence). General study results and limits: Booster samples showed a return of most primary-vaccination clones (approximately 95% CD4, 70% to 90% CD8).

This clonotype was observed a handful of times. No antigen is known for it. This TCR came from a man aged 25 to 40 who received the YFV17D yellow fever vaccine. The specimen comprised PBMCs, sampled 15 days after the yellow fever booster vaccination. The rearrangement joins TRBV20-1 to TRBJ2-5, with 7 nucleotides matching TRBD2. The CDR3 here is CSAREGAGASGETQYF. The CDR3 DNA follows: TGCAGTGCTAGGGAAGGGGCGGGAGCGTCCGGGGAGACCCAGTACTTC.